This T cell receptor (beta chain) is drawn from a study of OX40 agonist ivuxolimab in advanced cancers. Looking at the study overall: Dose-escalation subjects each had hepatocellular carcinoma, melanoma, renal cell or head and neck cancer. Enrollees could have had prior anti-PD-1, anti-PD-L1 or anti-CTLA-4 therapy, which over 35% had received.

In regard to this clone: Its antigen is not identified.

This CDR3 is built from 16 residues. V lost 4 bases and J lost 8; bases outside the gene matches: 10. The V gene's germline CDR1 is SGHTA and CDR2 FQGNSA. Patients were ineligible given autoimmune disease history or systemic immunosuppression. The study's findings and limits: Expanded clones were, on average, more numerous in CD8+ T cells than in CD4+.

The protocol was immunoSEQ multiplex PCR, while the TCRdb copy is restricted to in-frame clones and leaves out a portion. Of roughly 97,000 clones listed, 85% to 90% were seen once; the top ten hold 0.65% to 0.95%. V usage is TRBV7-2 and J usage is TRBJ2-2; 10 bases align to TRBD1. Source: CD4+ or CD8+ T cells sorted from blood, taken in a trial of the OX40 agonist ivuxolimab. The TCR comes from an adult with an advanced solid tumor such as melanoma, head and neck, liver or kidney cancer. CDR3 DNA: TGTGCCAGCAGCTATGAAGGGACAGGGGTTTTAGGGGAGCTGTTTTTT. Amino acid sequence: CASSYEGTGVLGELFF.